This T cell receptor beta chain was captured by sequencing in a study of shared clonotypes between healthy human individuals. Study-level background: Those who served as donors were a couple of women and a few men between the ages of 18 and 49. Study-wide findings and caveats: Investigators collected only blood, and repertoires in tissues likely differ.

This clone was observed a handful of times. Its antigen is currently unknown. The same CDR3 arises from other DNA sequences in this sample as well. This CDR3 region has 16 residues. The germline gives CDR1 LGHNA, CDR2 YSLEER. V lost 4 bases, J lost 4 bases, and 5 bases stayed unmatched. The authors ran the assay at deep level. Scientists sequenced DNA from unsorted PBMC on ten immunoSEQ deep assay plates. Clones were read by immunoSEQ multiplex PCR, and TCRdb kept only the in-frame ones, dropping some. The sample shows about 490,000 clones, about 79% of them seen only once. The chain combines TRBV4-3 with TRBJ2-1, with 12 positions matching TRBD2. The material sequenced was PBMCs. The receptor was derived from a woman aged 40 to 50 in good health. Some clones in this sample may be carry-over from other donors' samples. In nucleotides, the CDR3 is TGCGCCAGCAGCCCGGGACTAGCGGGCCTTTACAATGAGCAGTTCTTC. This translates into CASSPGLAGLYNEQFF.